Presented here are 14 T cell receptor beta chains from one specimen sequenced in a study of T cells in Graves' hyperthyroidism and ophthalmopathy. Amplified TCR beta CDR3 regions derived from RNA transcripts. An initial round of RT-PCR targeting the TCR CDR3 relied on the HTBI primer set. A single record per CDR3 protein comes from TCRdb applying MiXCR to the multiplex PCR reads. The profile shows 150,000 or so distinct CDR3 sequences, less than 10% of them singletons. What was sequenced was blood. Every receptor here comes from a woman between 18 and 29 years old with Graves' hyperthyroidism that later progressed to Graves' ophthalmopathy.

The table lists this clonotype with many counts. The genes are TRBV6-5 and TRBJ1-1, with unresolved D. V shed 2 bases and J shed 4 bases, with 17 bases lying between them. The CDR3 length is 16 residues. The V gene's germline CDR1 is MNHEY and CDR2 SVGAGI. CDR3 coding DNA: TGTGCCAGCAGTTACGTCCCAAGGGCCATGGGCACTGAAGCTTTCTTT. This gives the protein CASSYVPRAMGTEAFF.

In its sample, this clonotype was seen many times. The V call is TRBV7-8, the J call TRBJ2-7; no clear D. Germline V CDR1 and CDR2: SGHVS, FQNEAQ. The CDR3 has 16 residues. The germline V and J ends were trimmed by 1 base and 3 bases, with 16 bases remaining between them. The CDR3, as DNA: TGTGCCAGCAGCTTAGACTCGGCAACATTTCACTACGAGCAGTACTTC. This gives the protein CASSLDSATFHYEQYF.

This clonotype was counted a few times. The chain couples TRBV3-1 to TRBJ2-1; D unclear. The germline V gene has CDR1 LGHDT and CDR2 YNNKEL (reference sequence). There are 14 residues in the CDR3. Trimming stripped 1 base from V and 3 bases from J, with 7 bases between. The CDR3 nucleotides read TGTGCCAGCAGCCAAGCCGGCCACTACAATGAGCAGTTCTTC. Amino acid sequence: CASSQAGHYNEQFF.

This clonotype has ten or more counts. In DNA, the CDR3 is TGTGCCAGCAGCCTCAAGCGGGTCACAGATACGCAGTATTTT. Its translation: CASSLKRVTDTQYF. The rearrangement joins TRBV5-6 to TRBJ2-3; TRBD2 might be the D (6 bases). Trimming pared 4 bases from V and 2 bases from J, leaving 11 bases between. Germline V gene sequence: CDR1 SGHDT, CDR2 YYEEEE. The CDR3 runs 14 residues.

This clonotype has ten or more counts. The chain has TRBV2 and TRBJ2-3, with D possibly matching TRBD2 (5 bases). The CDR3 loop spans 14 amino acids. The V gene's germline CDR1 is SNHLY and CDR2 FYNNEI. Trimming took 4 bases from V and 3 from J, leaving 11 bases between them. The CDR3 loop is CASSVFEGTDTQYF. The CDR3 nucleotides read TGTGCCAGCAGTGTTTTCGAGGGAACAGATACGCAGTATTTT.

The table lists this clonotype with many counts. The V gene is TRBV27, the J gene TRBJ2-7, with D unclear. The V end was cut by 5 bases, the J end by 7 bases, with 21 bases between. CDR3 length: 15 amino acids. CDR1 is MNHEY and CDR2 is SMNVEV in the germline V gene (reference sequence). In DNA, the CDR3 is TGTGCCAGCAGTACCGGGCCTTCCTGGGGTGGAGAGCAGTACTTC. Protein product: CASSTGPSWGGEQYF.

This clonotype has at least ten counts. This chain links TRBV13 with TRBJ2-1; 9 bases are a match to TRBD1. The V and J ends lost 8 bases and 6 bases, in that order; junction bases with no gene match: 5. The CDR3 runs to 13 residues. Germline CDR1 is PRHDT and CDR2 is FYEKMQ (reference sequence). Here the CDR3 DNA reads TGTGCCAGCGGGGACAGGGTAGTCAATGAGCAGTTCTTC. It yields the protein CASGDRVVNEQFF.

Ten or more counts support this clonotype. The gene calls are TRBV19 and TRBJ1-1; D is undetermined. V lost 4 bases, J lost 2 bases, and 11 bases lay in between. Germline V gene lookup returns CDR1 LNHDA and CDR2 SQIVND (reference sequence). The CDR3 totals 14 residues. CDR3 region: CASSTLGRNTEAFF. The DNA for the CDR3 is TGTGCCAGTAGTACCCTGGGCCGAAACACTGAAGCTTTCTTT.

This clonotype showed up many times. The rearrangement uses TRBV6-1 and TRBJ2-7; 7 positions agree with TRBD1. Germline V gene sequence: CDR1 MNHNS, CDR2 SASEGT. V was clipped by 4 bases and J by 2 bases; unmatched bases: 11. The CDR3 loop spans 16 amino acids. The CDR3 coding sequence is TGTGCCAGCAGTGGGGCAGGGGGTAAGGCAGCCTACGAGCAGTACTTC. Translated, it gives CASSGAGGKAAYEQYF.

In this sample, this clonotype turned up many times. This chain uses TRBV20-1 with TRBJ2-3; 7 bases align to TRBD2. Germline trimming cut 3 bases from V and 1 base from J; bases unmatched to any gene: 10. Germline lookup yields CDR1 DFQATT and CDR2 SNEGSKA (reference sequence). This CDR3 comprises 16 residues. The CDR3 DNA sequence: TGCAGTGCTAGGGGCCAGACTAGCTACCGCACAGATACGCAGTATTTT. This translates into CSARGQTSYRTDTQYF.

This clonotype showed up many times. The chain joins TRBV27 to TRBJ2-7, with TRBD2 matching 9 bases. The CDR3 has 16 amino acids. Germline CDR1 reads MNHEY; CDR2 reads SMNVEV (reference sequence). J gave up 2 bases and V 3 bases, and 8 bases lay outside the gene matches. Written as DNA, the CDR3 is TGTGCCAGCAGTTTTTCGGCGGGAGGGCCGGCCTACGAGCAGTACTTC. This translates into CASSFSAGGPAYEQYF.

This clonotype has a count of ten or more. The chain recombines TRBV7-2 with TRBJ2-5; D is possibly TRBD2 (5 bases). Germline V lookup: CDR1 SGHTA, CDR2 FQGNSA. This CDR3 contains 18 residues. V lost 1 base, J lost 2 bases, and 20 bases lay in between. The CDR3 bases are TGTGCCAGCAGCTTAGTGCATATTGGCGCTAGCCCTCAAGAGACCCAGTACTTC. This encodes CASSLVHIGASPQETQYF.

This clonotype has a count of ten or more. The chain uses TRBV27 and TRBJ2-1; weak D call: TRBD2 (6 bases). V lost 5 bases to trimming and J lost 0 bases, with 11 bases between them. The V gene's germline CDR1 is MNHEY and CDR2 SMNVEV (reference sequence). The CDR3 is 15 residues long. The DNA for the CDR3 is TGTGCCAGCAGTGGAGGGTTCAGCTCCTACAATGAGCAGTTCTTC. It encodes CASSGGFSSYNEQFF.

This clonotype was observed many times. The CDR3 bases are TGTGCCAGCAGCCAAGATTCAGGGGCGAGGACCGGGGAGCTGTTTTTT. Amino acids: CASSQDSGARTGELFF. J is TRBJ2-2 and V is TRBV14; possibly TRBD1 for D (6 bases). The CDR3 extends over 16 amino acids. Germline V CDR1 and CDR2: SGHDN, FVKESK. V shed 0 bases and J shed 5 bases, with 13 bases lying between them. The whole variable domain, filled in from reference TRBV14 and TRBJ2-2, reads EAGVTQFPSHSVIEKGQTVTLRCDPISGHDNLYWYRRVMGKEIKFLLHFVKESKQDESGMPNNRFLAERTGGTYSTLKVQPAELEDSGVYFCASSQDSGARTGELFFGEGSRLTVL.